This T cell receptor (beta chain) comes out of a study of cytotoxic CD8 clonotypes in ibrutinib-treated CLL. Points from the study as a whole: Contraction or stability on treatment characterized the public clonotypes, which were uncommon. Relative to age-matched healthy donors, clonality at baseline was higher, and it tracked circulating CD8+ T-cell counts. Clonality rose at ibrutinib response, held steady in sustained remission, and fell toward baseline at progression.

The repertoire was sequenced with immunoSEQ multiplex PCR; TCRdb's copy has only in-frame clones and lacks some. This sample has fewer than 80,000 clones; around 60% occur once, and the top ten carry approximately 15%. This clone was recorded only once. No antigen is known for it. V was pared by 4 bases and J by 7 bases, with 5 bases of the junction left unmatched. The CDR3 contains 14 residues. Germline CDR1 reads SGHRS; CDR2 reads YFSETQ. Sequences were derived from PBMCs, sampled after 12 months of ibrutinib treatment. The clonotype was recovered from a human donor with chronic lymphocytic leukemia. This chain connects TRBV5-1 to TRBJ2-2; 9 bases line up with TRBD2. Here the CDR3 reads CASSHRTSVGELFF. DNA of the CDR3: TGCGCCAGCAGCCACCGGACTAGCGTCGGGGAGCTGTTTTTT.